A single sample is the source of the 5 T cell receptor beta chains below, sequenced in a study of graft-versus-host responses after intestinal transplantation. Antigen specificity for these receptors is unknown. Libraries were prepared by immunoSEQ multiplex PCR; TCRdb keeps only in-frame clonotypes and omits some of them. The sample carries around 55,000 clones, 89% recorded once. The input for sequencing was unstimulated CD4+ T cells sorted from spleen or lymph node cells, taken before transplant. These receptors were obtained from a human donor who was the organ donor for an intestinal transplant.

This clone was seen a single time. The chain combines TRBV13 with TRBJ2-3; a weak D match, TRBD2 (7 bases). Trimming shortened V by 2 bases and J by 4 bases, and 22 bases separated the two germline ends. Germline CDR1 PRHDT, CDR2 FYEKMQ (reference sequence). The CDR3 loop spans 18 amino acids. CDR3 amino acids: CASSLLGASGMGADTQYF. As DNA, the CDR3 is TGTGCCAGCAGCTTATTGGGGGCTAGCGGCATGGGTGCAGATACGCAGTATTTT.

This clone was observed a handful of times. The chain joins TRBV4-1 to TRBJ2-7; possibly TRBD1 for D (5 bases). Germline CDR1 MGHRA, CDR2 YSYEKL. The CDR3 spans 16 residues. V was trimmed by 4 bases and J by 6 bases, leaving 22 bases between them. CDR3 protein: CASSPVRPKGSVEQYF. Here the CDR3 DNA reads TGCGCCAGCAGCCCCGTGAGACCCAAGGGGTCCGTCGAGCAGTACTTC.

The chain carries TRBV19 and TRBJ1-5; possible D gene TRBD1, 6 bases. CDR3 length equals 14 residues. V dropped 4 bases and J dropped 0 bases, with 7 bases sitting between them. CDR1 is LNHDA, CDR2 SQIVND, per germline (reference sequence). The CDR3 spells CASSRGHSNQPQHF. The CDR3 DNA follows: TGTGCCAGTAGTAGGGGGCATAGCAATCAGCCCCAGCATTTT.

J is TRBJ2-5 and V is TRBV5-6; a possible D gene is TRBD1 (5 bases). The J call could be wrong; TRBJ2-7 is a better fit for the DNA end. The CDR3 is 16 amino acids. The germline CDR1 and CDR2 sequences are SGHDT and YYEEEE. CDR3 nucleotides: TGTGCCAGCAGCACCCCTGGACAAAGGGTTCCCTACGAGCAGTACTTC. Encoded protein: CASSTPGQRVPYEQYF.

A word on this clone: Other DNA sequences within the sample encode an identical CDR3. J is TRBJ2-1 and V is TRBV6-5; D call uncertain. The CDR3 runs to 14 residues. Germline V gives CDR1 MNHEY, CDR2 SVGAGI. Trimming removed 2 bases at V and 4 bases at J, with 9 bases between. The CDR3 loop is CASSYQVSYNEQFF. The CDR3 DNA reads TGTGCCAGCAGTTACCAGGTTTCTTACAATGAGCAGTTCTTC.